This entry is about one T cell receptor beta chain. These data originate in a study of blood T cell repertoires in COVID-19. TCRdb's table, derived via immunoSEQ multiplex PCR, lists solely in-frame clones and lacks some. The data hold 300,000 to 400,000 clones, with roughly 90% observed a single time. Patients from Seattle were sampled longitudinally, starting during active infection. The CDR3 contains 13 residues. Germline V CDR1 and CDR2: SGHTA, FQGNSA. V was cut by 5 bases and J by 6 bases, with 14 bases left in between. Sequenced input: peripheral blood. The TCR originated in a man in his thirties or forties with COVID-19, enrolled during active disease. The rearrangement links TRBV7-2 to TRBJ2-7; D is undetermined. The CDR3 loop reads CASSPGLRSEQYF. As DNA, the CDR3 is TGTGCCAGCAGCCCCGGTTTGAGATCCGAGCAGTACTTC.